Here is one T cell receptor beta chain with its context. No antigen is known for it. Qualities for individual bases were not recorded, and no much larger clone is one base off. The data derive from a study of radiation and T cells in renal cell carcinoma (TCRdb year 2020). Turning to the overall study: The samples were drawn from a clinical trial, where primary renal cell carcinomas were treated with 15 Gy of stereotactic body radiation therapy and then removed by nephrectomy 4 weeks afterward. TCR beta sequencing covered 50 to 55 samples in total, comprising some 25 tumors and about 27 peripheral blood samples. Across all 55 or so samples, approximately 4,000,000 unique CDR3 nucleotide sequences, encoding 2 million to 3 million unique CDR3 amino acid sequences, were identified. Broad study findings and their caveats: Changes in the blood repertoire were not tracked past 4 weeks after treatment. No pretreatment tumor biopsies were available, so the baseline intratumoral presence of clonotypes could not be determined. Top tumor clonotypes rose in blood from baseline to 2 weeks post-radiation, then contracted by 4 weeks, suggesting transient expansion of tumor-resident clones. The single-armed trial design could not address effects of radiation dose or scheduling on the TCR repertoire.

Taken from cysteine to phenylalanine, the CDR3 has 11 residues. Left in the record is the CDR3 DNA by itself, 33 bases read in frame from the first base. V and J lose 6 bases and 4 bases, and a span of 4 bases separates them. As encoded in the germline V gene (reference sequence), CDR1 is LNHDA while CDR2 is SQIVND. Following the manufacturer's recommendations, the immunoSEQ kit was used to generate TCR beta libraries from genomic DNA. To prepare libraries, a first multiplex PCR with proprietary primers was run, followed by a second PCR that added unique barcodes, and a bead cleanup was done after each round. Each sample batch included a kit-provided positive control reaction and a negative control reaction. The final libraries were assessed on an Agilent 4200 TapeStation D1000 ScreenTape, pooled by volume, and quantified by qPCR. Sequencing was performed on an Illumina NextSeq500 with a MidOutput 150-cycle cartridge, and 156 Read1 and 15 Index1 cycles were run with kit custom primers. The pooled library was loaded at approximately 0.95 pM with roughly 19% PhiX control spiked in. Per the source publication's procedure: The vendor-processed data were analyzed in R, and a clonotype was defined as all T cells that share the same CDR3 nucleotide sequence. For clone abundance analyses, frequencies were normalized to the 10,000 most abundant clones per sample. Public T cell clones, averaging fewer than five per sample, were removed before analysis. Tumor-enriched and baseline blood-enriched clonotypes were defined by at least a 32-fold difference in abundance between compartments. A beta-binomial differential abundance model was used to identify clonotypes that expanded or contracted between blood time points. Tumor-blood repertoire similarity was measured with the Baroni-Urbani and Buser coefficient, and group comparisons used two-tailed Wilcoxon tests in R. TCRdb holds this immuneACCESS table with in-frame rearrangements only. Some clones are missing; in checked studies, unresolved V genes explain under half, and the rest has no known cause. V, J and clone size were drawn from that table, and D and trimming were deduced from the DNA. This sample lists some 150,000 clones; 70% to 90% were detected once. The top ten constitute 12% of the sample.

According to the study, the label for this sample's time point signals: baseline pretreatment blood. In light of the paper, this sample's treatment or condition label describes: 15 Gy SBRT to primary tumor, nephrectomy 4 weeks later. To follow tumor-enriched clonotypes, serial peripheral blood was collected from radiation-treated patients at baseline and at 2 weeks and 4 weeks after SBRT. Every patient's renal cell carcinoma showed clear cell pathology. Genomic DNA for TCR sequencing was prepared using the QIAamp DNA Blood Mini Kit (Qiagen). Samples were included in the analyses only if all quality control checks were passed.

The starting material was blood, obtained from a patient whose treatment included radiotherapy and nephrectomy. This clonotype was sampled from a woman between 50 and 59 years old with renal cell carcinoma. The sequence is built from TRBV19 and TRBJ2-1; no D segment can be confidently identified. The DNA sequence is as follows: TGTGCCAGTAGGGGATACAATGAGCAGTTCTTC. This sequence encodes CASRGYNEQFF.